This T cell receptor beta chain was retrieved from a study of blood T cell repertoires in COVID-19. Study as a whole: Donors in the United States, Italy and Spain gave samples during acute or convalescent COVID-19. Sources were T cells, B-cell-depleted T cells, or PBMCs; the material itself was cDNA or gDNA.

TCRdb keeps only in-frame clones here, not all; method: immunoSEQ multiplex PCR. This table holds some 350,000 clones, more than 70% found once. Membership in each cohort depended on participant-reported clinical history. The V gene lost 1 base and the J gene lost 7 bases, with 14 bases spanning the gap. The CDR3 runs to 15 residues. CDR1 and CDR2 from the germline V gene are MNHNS and SASEGT. Sequenced: PBMCs or T cells enriched from blood (not recorded which). V is TRBV6-1 and J is TRBJ1-5; no firm D call. The TCR comes from a woman aged 25 to 45 who had recovered from COVID-19. This CDR3 reads CASSEGASRWQPQHF. The CDR3 nucleotides are TGTGCCAGCAGTGAAGGTGCGTCACGGTGGCAGCCCCAGCATTTT.